This TCR beta chain derives from a study of T cell clonotyping in hematopoietic cell transplantation. Using immunoSEQ multiplex PCR, the repertoire was profiled, and TCRdb retains in-frame clones only, with some absent. The sample has roughly 14,000 clones; approximately 84% are singletons. The CDR3 is 14 amino acids. The V gene's germline CDR1 is MNHNY and CDR2 SVGAGI (reference sequence). V dropped 3 bases and J dropped 0 bases, with 6 bases sitting between them. Samples: about 28 days before transplant, then days 30, 100 and 180 after. Findings and limits, study-wide: Pathologically expanded recipient clonotypes increased progressively from day 30 to day 180 as diversity fell. Cells were unsorted, so CD4 and CD8 contributions were not separated.

Concerning this clone: The antigen is undetermined.

This rearrangement joins TRBV6-6 to TRBJ1-3; D remains ambiguous. This clonotype was obtained from a male patient aged 45 to 59 who had an allogeneic stem cell transplant from an unrelated donor, so T cells may come from the graft donor. Some clones in this sample may be carry-over from other donors' samples. The source material was PBMCs, sampled 100 days after allogeneic stem cell transplant. In DNA, the CDR3 is TGTGCCAGCAGTTATACCGGCTCTGGAAACACCATATATTTT. Translation gives CASSYTGSGNTIYF.